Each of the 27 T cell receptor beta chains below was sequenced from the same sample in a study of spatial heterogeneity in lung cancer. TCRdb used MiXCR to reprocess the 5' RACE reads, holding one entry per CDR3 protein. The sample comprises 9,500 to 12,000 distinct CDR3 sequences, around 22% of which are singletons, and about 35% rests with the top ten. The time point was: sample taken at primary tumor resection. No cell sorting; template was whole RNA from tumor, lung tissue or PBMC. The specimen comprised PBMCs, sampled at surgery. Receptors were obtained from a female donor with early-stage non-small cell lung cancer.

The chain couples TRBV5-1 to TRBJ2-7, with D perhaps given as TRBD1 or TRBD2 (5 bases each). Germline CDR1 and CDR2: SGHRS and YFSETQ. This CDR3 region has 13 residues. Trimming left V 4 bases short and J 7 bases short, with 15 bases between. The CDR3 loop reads CASSTVGGIEQYF. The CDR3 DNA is TGCGCCAGCAGCACCGTTGGGGGTATAGAGCAGTACTTC.

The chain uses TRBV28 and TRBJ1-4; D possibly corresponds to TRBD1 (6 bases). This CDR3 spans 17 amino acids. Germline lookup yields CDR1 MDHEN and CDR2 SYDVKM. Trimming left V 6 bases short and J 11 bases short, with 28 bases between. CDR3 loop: CASSPWGEERVRGKLFF. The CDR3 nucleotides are TGTGCCAGCAGCCCATGGGGCGAGGAAAGGGTGAGGGGGAAACTGTTTTTT. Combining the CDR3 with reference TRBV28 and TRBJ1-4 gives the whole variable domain DVKVTQSSRYLVKRTGEKVFLECVQDMDHENMFWYRQDPGLGLRLIYFSYDVKMKEKGDIPEGYSVSREKKERFSLILESASTNQTSMYLCASSPWGEERVRGKLFFGSGTQLSVL.

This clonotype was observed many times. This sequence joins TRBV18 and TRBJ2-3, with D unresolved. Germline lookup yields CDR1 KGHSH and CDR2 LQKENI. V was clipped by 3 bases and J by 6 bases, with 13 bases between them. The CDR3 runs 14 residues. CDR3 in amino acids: CASSPGLHTDTQYF. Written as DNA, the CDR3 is TGTGCCAGCTCACCGGGGTTGCACACGGATACGCAGTATTTT. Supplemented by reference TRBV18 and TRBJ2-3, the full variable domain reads NAGVMQNPRHLVRRRGQEARLRCSPMKGHSHVYWYRQLPEEGLKFMVYLQKENIIDESGMPKERFSAEFPKEGPSILRIQQVVRGDSAAYFCASSPGLHTDTQYFGPGTRLTVL.

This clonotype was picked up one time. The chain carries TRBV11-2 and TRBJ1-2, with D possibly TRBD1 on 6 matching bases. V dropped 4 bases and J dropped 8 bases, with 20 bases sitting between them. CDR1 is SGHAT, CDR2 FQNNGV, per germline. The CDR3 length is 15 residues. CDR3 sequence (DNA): TGTGCCAGCAGCTCCTTTAATACAGGGCCCCGAGGCTACACCTTC. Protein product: CASSSFNTGPRGYTF.

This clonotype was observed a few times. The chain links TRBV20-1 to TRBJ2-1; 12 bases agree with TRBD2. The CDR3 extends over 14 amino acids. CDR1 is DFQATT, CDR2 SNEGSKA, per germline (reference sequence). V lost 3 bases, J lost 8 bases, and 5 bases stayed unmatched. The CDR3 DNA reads TGCAGTGCTAGTAGGACTAGCGGGAAAGATGAGCAGTTCTTC. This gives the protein CSASRTSGKDEQFF.

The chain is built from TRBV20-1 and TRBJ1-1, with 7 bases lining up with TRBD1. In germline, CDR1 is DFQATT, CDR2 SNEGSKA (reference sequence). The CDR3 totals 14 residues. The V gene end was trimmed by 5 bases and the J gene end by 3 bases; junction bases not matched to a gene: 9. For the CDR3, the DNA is TGCAGTGCTCAGGGGTCACAGGGGCACACTGAAGCTTTCTTT. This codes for CSAQGSQGHTEAFF.

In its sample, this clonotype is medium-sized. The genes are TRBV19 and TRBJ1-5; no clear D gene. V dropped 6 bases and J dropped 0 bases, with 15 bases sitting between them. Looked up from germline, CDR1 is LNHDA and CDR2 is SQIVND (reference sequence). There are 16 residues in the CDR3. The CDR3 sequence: CASRTAVGASNQPQHF. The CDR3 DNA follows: TGTGCCAGTAGAACAGCGGTTGGTGCTAGCAATCAGCCCCAGCATTTT. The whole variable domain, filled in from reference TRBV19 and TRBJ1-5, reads DGGITQSPKYLFRKEGQNVTLSCEQNLNHDAMYWYRQDPGQGLRLIYYSQIVNDFQKGDIAEGYSVSREKKESFPLTVTSAQKNPTAFYLCASRTAVGASNQPQHFGDGTRLSIL.

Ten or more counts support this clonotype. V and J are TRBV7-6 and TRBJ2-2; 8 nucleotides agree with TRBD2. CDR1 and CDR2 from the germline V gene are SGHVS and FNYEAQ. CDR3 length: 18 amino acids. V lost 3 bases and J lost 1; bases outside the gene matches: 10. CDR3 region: CASSLMVSGTLNTGELFF. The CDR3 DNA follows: TGTGCCAGCAGCTTGATGGTTAGCGGGACACTGAACACCGGGGAGCTGTTTTTT.

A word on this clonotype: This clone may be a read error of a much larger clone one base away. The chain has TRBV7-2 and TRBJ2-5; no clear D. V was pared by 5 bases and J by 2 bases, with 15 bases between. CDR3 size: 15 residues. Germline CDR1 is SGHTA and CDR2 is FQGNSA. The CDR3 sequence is CASSPNLAFQETQYF. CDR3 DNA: TGTGCCAGCAGCCCCAATCTCGCTTTTCAAGAGACCCAGTACTTC.

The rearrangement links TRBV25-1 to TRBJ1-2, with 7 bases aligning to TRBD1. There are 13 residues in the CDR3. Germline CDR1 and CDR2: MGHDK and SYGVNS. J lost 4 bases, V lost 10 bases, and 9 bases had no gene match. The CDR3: CATSGTAPYGYTF. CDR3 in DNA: TGTGCCACTTCCGGGACAGCTCCCTATGGCTACACCTTC.

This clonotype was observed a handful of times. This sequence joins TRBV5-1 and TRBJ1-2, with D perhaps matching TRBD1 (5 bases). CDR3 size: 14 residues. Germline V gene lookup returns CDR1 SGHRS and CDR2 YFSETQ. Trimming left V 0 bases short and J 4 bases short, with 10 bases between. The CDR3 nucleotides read TGCGCCAGCAGCTTGGTTGCAGACAGCTATGGCTACACCTTC. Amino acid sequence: CASSLVADSYGYTF.

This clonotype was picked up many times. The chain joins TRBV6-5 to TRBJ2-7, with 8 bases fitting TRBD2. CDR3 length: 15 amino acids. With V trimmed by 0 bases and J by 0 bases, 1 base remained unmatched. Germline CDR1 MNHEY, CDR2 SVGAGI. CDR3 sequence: CASSYSSGNSYEQYF. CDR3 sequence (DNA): TGTGCCAGCAGTTACTCTAGCGGGAACTCCTACGAGCAGTACTTC.

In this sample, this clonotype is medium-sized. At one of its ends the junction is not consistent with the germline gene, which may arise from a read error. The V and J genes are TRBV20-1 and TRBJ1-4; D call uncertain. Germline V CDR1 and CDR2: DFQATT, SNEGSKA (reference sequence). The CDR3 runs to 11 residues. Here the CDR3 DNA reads TGCAGTGCTAGAGACCGACGGGCGGGCGTTTTT. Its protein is CSARDRRAGVF.

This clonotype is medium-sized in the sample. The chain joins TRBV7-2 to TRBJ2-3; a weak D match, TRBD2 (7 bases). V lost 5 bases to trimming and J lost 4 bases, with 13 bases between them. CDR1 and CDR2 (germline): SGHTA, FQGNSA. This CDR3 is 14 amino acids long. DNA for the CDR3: TGTGCCAGCAGCCCCTCCGGGGGGCCAGATACGCAGTATTTT. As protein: CASSPSGGPDTQYF.

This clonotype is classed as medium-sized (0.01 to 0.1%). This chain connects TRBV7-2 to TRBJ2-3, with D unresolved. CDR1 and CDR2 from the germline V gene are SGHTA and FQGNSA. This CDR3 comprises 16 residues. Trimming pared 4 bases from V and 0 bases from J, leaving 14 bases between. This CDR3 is CASSSFRRTSTDTQYF. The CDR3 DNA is TGTGCCAGCAGCTCCTTTAGACGGACGAGCACAGATACGCAGTATTTT.

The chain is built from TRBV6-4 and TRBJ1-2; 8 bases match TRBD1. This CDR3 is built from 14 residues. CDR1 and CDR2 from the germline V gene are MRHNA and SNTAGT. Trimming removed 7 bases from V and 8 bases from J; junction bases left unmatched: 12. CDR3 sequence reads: CASNPGQGVLGYTF. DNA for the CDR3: TGTGCCAGCAACCCCGGACAGGGTGTATTGGGCTACACCTTC.

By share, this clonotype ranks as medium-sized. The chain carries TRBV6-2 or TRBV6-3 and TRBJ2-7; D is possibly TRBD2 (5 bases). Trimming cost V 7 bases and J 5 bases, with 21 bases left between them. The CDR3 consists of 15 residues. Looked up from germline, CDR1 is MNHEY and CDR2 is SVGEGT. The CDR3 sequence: CASMEESSPANEQYF. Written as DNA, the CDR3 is TGTGCCAGCATGGAGGAGTCTAGCCCCGCCAACGAGCAGTACTTC.

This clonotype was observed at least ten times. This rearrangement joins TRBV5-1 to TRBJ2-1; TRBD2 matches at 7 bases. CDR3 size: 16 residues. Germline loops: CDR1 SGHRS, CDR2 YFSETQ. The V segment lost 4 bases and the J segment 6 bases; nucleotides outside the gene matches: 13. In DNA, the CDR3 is TGCGCCAGCAGCCCCGGAGGGCTAGCGGTATTCAATGAGCAGTTCTTC. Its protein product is CASSPGGLAVFNEQFF.

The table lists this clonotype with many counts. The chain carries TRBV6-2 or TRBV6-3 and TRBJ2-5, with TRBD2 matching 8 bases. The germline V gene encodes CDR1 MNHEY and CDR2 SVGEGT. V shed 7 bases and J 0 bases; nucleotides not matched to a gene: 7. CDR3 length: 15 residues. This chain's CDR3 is CASTSGRRYQETQYF. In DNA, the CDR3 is TGTGCCAGCACGAGCGGGAGAAGGTACCAAGAGACCCAGTACTTC.

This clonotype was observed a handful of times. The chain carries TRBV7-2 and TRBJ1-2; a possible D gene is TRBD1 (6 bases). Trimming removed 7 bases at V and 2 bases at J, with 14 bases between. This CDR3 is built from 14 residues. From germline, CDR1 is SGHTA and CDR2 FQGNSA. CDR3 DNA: TGTGCCAGCATCAACAGGGAAGGCAACTATGGCTACACCTTC. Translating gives CASINREGNYGYTF.

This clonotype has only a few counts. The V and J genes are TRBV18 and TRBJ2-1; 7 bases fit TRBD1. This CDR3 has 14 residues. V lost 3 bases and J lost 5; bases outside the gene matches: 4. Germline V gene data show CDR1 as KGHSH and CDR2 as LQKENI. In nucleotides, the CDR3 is TGTGCCAGCTCACCCCGGGACAGCAACAATGAGCAGTTCTTC. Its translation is CASSPRDSNNEQFF.

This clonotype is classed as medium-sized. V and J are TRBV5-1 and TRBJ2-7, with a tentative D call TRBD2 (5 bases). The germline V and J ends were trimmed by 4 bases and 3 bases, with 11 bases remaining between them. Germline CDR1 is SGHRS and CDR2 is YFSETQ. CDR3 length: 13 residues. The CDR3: CASSPGNFYEQYF. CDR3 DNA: TGCGCCAGCAGCCCCGGGAACTTCTACGAGCAGTACTTC.

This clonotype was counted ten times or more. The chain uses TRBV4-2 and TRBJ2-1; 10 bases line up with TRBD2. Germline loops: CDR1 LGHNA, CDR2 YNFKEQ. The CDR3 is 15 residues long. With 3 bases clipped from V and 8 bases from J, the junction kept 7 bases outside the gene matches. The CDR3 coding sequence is TGTGCCAGCAGCCACGAGCGGGAGGGCCCGGATGAGCAGTTCTTC. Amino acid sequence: CASSHEREGPDEQFF.

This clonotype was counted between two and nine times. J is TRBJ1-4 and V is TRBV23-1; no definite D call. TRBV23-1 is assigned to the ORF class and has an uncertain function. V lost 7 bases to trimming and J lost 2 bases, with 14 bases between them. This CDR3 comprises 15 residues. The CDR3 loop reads CASTPRGRTNEKLFF. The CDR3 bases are TGCGCCAGCACCCCGCGGGGTAGGACTAATGAAAAACTGTTTTTT.

The CDR3 loop is CASSPPGRRRETQYF. In DNA form, the CDR3 reads TGTGCCAGCAGTCCACCCGGGAGGAGGAGAGAGACCCAGTACTTC. J is TRBJ2-5 and V is TRBV27, with 7 nucleotides matching TRBD2. J was trimmed by 4 bases and V by 5 bases; bases with no gene match: 10. The V gene's germline CDR1 is MNHEY and CDR2 SMNVEV (reference sequence). This CDR3 has 15 amino acids.

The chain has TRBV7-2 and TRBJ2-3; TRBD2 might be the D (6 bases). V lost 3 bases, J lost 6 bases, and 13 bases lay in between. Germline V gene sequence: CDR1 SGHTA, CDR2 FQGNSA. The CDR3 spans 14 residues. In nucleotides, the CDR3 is TGTGCCAGCAGCTTTGGAGGGGCTCGGGATACGCAGTATTTT. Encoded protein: CASSFGGARDTQYF.

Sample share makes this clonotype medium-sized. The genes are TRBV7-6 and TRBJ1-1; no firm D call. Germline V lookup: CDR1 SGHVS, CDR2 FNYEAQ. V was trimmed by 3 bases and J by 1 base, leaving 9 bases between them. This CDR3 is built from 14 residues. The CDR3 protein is CASSFTEGNTEAFF. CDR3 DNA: TGTGCCAGCAGCTTCACCGAGGGGAACACTGAAGCTTTCTTT.